This T cell receptor beta chain originates from a study of blood T cell repertoires in COVID-19. The wider study: Both acute and convalescent COVID-19 samples were obtained from the United States, Italy and Spain. Nucleic acid was either cDNA or gDNA, and it came from T cells, B-cell-depleted T cells, or PBMCs.

The germline gives CDR1 SGHKS, CDR2 YYEKEE (reference sequence). Trimming shortened V by 4 bases and J by 7 bases, and 20 bases separated the two germline ends. The CDR3 is 16 amino acids. Per the original methods: Scientists estimated how many nucleated cells there were by amplifying reference gene primers. Libraries were prepared by immunoSEQ multiplex PCR; TCRdb keeps only in-frame clonotypes and omits some of them. The D gene and trimming were derived from the DNA, and the V and J assignments and clone size from that table. Among about 40,000 clones listed, approximately 79% were seen once. The clonotype originates from a woman at least 80 years old with acute or convalescent COVID-19. The J gene is TRBJ1-4, the V gene TRBV5-5; no clear D. Sequencing was done on a sample of peripheral blood. CDR3 DNA: TGTGCCAGCAGCAGCGGAGCGGACCTACTTGGTGAAAAACTGTTTTTT. Its translation is CASSSGADLLGEKLFF. Full variable domain (remainder filled in from reference TRBV5-5 and TRBJ1-4): DAGVTQSPTHLIKTRGQQVTLRCSPISGHKSVSWYQQVLGQGPQFIFQYYEKEERGRGNFPDRFSARQFPNYSSELNVNALLLGDSALYLCASSSGADLLGEKLFFGSGTQLSVL.